These T cell receptor beta chains were read from a single sample in a study of blood T cells in healthy people across ages. TCRdb re-derived calls from the 5' RACE reads in MiXCR, one entry per CDR3 protein. Of over 1.5 million distinct CDR3 sequences in the sample, 49% are singletons; the top ten hold over 2%. The sample comprised blood. These receptors were obtained from a woman between 40 and 55 years old in good health. The CDR3 runs from the conserved cysteine through the conserved F or W. The D gene is left open where the match is weak. Some rows have no size entry. The others give once, few or many, or a class for an expanded clone.

j_gene: TRBJ2-7; v_gene: TRBV29-1; d_gene: TRBD1; abundance: .; CDR3aa: CTLRVGTDYEQYF; CDR3nt: TGCACCCTCCGGGTAGGGACAGATTACGAGCAGTACTTC
j_gene: TRBJ2-7; v_gene: TRBV6-2/TRBV6-3; d_gene: .; abundance: few; CDR3aa: CASRGDGIAYEQYF; CDR3nt: TGTGCCAGCAGAGGGGACGGGATAGCCTACGAGCAGTACTTC
j_gene: TRBJ1-2; v_gene: TRBV6-6; d_gene: TRBD1; abundance: .; CDR3aa: CASSYSTGGLSYGYTF; CDR3nt: TGTGCCAGCAGTTATTCCACAGGGGGCCTATCATATGGCTACACCTTC
j_gene: TRBJ2-1; v_gene: TRBV28; d_gene: .; abundance: .; CDR3aa: CASTTAGASKEQFF; CDR3nt: TGTGCCAGCACGACGGCGGGGGCCTCCAAGGAGCAGTTCTTC
j_gene: TRBJ2-7; v_gene: TRBV20-1; d_gene: .; abundance: few; CDR3aa: CSARDQRQVYEQYF; CDR3nt: TGCAGTGCTAGAGATCAAAGACAGGTCTACGAGCAGTACTTC
j_gene: TRBJ1-2; v_gene: TRBV27; d_gene: .; abundance: .; CDR3aa: CTSSFPRRGGTF; CDR3nt: TGCACCAGCAGTTTTCCCCGCCGGGGAGGCACCTTC
j_gene: TRBJ2-1; v_gene: TRBV7-3; d_gene: .; abundance: .; CDR3aa: CASSSMGNEQFF; CDR3nt: TGTGCCAGCAGCTCCATGGGCAATGAGCAGTTCTTC
j_gene: TRBJ1-1; v_gene: TRBV6-6; d_gene: .; abundance: .; CDR3aa: CASRPPGQTRTEAFF; CDR3nt: TGTGCCAGCAGACCCCCCGGACAGACGAGGACTGAAGCTTTCTTT
j_gene: TRBJ2-1; v_gene: TRBV20-1; d_gene: .; abundance: few; CDR3aa: CSASRPAANNEQFF; CDR3nt: TGCAGTGCTAGTCGACCAGCGGCGAACAATGAGCAGTTCTTC
j_gene: TRBJ2-3; v_gene: TRBV15; d_gene: .; abundance: .; CDR3aa: CATSTDRTGPQTSDADTQYF; CDR3nt: TGTGCCACCAGCACCGATCGGACAGGGCCACAGACTAGCGACGCAGATACGCAGTATTTT
j_gene: TRBJ2-4; v_gene: TRBV6-5; d_gene: TRBD2; abundance: .; CDR3aa: CASSYAGREQYF; CDR3nt: TGTGCCAGCAGTTACGCCGGGAGGGAGCAGTACTTC
j_gene: TRBJ2-3; v_gene: TRBV29-1; d_gene: .; abundance: few; CDR3aa: CSAEGLGDTQYF; CDR3nt: TGCAGCGCCGAGGGACTCGGAGATACGCAGTATTTT
j_gene: TRBJ2-5; v_gene: TRBV20-1; d_gene: TRBD1; abundance: few; CDR3aa: CSSTGAGETQYF; CDR3nt: TGCAGTTCTACAGGGGCGGGAGAGACCCAGTACTTC
j_gene: TRBJ1-5; v_gene: TRBV12-3/TRBV12-4; d_gene: TRBD1; abundance: once; CDR3aa: CASSFRTGTNRPQHF; CDR3nt: TGTGCCAGCAGTTTCCGGACAGGCACAAATCGGCCCCAGCATTTT
j_gene: TRBJ2-5; v_gene: TRBV20-1; d_gene: .; abundance: .; CDR3aa: CSLFRAGAFQETQYF; CDR3nt: TGCAGTCTTTTTAGGGCGGGGGCCTTTCAAGAGACCCAGTACTTC
j_gene: TRBJ1-5; v_gene: TRBV4-2; d_gene: TRBD1; abundance: .; CDR3aa: CASSPWTGYSNQPQHF; CDR3nt: TGTGCCAGCAGCCCCTGGACAGGATATAGCAATCAGCCCCAGCATTTT
j_gene: TRBJ2-4; v_gene: TRBV2; d_gene: .; abundance: .; CDR3aa: CASSEGRGLGKNIQYF; CDR3nt: TGTGCCAGCAGTGAAGGTCGAGGGTTGGGCAAAAACATTCAGTACTTC
j_gene: TRBJ2-1; v_gene: TRBV5-1; d_gene: TRBD2; abundance: few; CDR3aa: CASSLNLAGGPSEQFF; CDR3nt: TGCGCCAGCAGCTTGAACCTAGCGGGGGGCCCTAGTGAGCAGTTCTTC
j_gene: TRBJ2-5; v_gene: TRBV29-1; d_gene: .; abundance: .; CDR3aa: CSVVSGAETQDF; CDR3nt: TGCAGCGTTGTGTCAGGGGCTGAGACCCAGGACTTC
j_gene: TRBJ2-1; v_gene: TRBV5-8; d_gene: TRBD2; abundance: once; CDR3aa: CASSLGTSGGGHNEQFF; CDR3nt: TGTGCCAGCAGCTTGGGGACTAGCGGGGGGGGTCACAATGAGCAGTTCTTC
j_gene: TRBJ2-3; v_gene: TRBV7-2; d_gene: .; abundance: .; CDR3aa: CASSGGQLSTDTQYF; CDR3nt: TGTGCCAGCAGCGGCGGACAGCTTAGCACAGATACGCAGTATTTT
j_gene: TRBJ1-5; v_gene: TRBV19; d_gene: .; abundance: .; CDR3aa: CASSIYRLSNQPQHF; CDR3nt: TGTGCCAGTAGTATCTACAGGTTGAGCAATCAGCCCCAGCATTTT
j_gene: TRBJ1-1; v_gene: TRBV24-1; d_gene: .; abundance: .; CDR3aa: CATMGELNTEAFF; CDR3nt: TGTGCCACCATGGGGGAGTTGAACACTGAAGCTTTCTTT
j_gene: TRBJ2-1; v_gene: TRBV4-3; d_gene: TRBD2; abundance: few; CDR3aa: CASSQTPRTSGPQFF; CDR3nt: TGCGCCAGCAGCCAAACCCCGAGGACTAGCGGGCCTCAGTTCTTC
j_gene: TRBJ2-7; v_gene: TRBV7-8; d_gene: .; abundance: .; CDR3aa: CASSFRTETTYEQYF; CDR3nt: TGTGCCAGCAGCTTCCGGACAGAGACTACCTACGAGCAGTACTTC
j_gene: TRBJ2-7; v_gene: TRBV20-1; d_gene: TRBD1; abundance: many; CDR3aa: CSARDLRGQASYEQYF; CDR3nt: TGCAGTGCTAGGGACCTTAGGGGACAGGCGAGTTACGAGCAGTACTTC
j_gene: TRBJ2-5; v_gene: TRBV11-2; d_gene: TRBD2; abundance: once; CDR3aa: CASGSGRGGLEETQYF; CDR3nt: TGTGCCAGCGGCTCCGGACGGGGGGGGCTAGAAGAGACCCAGTACTTC
j_gene: TRBJ1-5; v_gene: TRBV7-9; d_gene: TRBD1; abundance: few; CDR3aa: CASSMTGGNQPQHF; CDR3nt: TGTGCCAGCAGCATGACAGGGGGCAATCAGCCCCAGCATTTT
j_gene: TRBJ1-6; v_gene: TRBV4-3; d_gene: .; abundance: .; CDR3aa: CASSRALGRDSPLHF; CDR3nt: TGCGCCAGCAGCCGAGCCCTAGGCAGGGACTCACCCCTCCACTTT
j_gene: TRBJ1-1; v_gene: TRBV11-3; d_gene: .; abundance: .; CDR3aa: CASSANPGVGAFF; CDR3nt: TGTGCCAGCAGCGCGAACCCAGGGGTTGGAGCTTTCTTT
j_gene: TRBJ1-2; v_gene: TRBV29-1; d_gene: .; abundance: few; CDR3aa: CSVDSQDSFYGYTF; CDR3nt: TGCAGCGTTGACTCCCAGGACAGCTTCTATGGCTACACCTTC
j_gene: TRBJ1-4; v_gene: TRBV6-5; d_gene: .; abundance: .; CDR3aa: CASSYDRRDEKLFF; CDR3nt: TGTGCCAGCAGTTACGACCGTCGTGATGAAAAACTGTTTTTT
j_gene: TRBJ2-5; v_gene: TRBV5-1; d_gene: TRBD2; abundance: many; CDR3aa: CASSLGLAGRETQYF; CDR3nt: TGTGCCAGCAGTCTGGGACTAGCGGGGCGGGAGACCCAGTACTTC
j_gene: TRBJ2-5; v_gene: TRBV28; d_gene: TRBD2; abundance: .; CDR3aa: CASRRTSGGTRPTQETQYF; CDR3nt: TGTGCCAGCAGGCGGACTAGCGGGGGGACCAGACCCACACAAGAGACCCAGTACTTC
j_gene: TRBJ2-1; v_gene: TRBV7-2; d_gene: TRBD2; abundance: .; CDR3aa: CASSLVPGTSGGVYNEQFF; CDR3nt: TGTGCCAGCAGCTTAGTACCCGGGACTAGCGGGGGGGTCTACAATGAGCAGTTCTTC
j_gene: TRBJ1-2; v_gene: TRBV28; d_gene: TRBD1; abundance: few; CDR3aa: CASRGQANYGYTF; CDR3nt: TGTGCCAGCAGGGGACAGGCCAACTATGGCTACACCTTC
j_gene: TRBJ1-2; v_gene: TRBV28; d_gene: .; abundance: .; CDR3aa: CASTKGGRGYGYTF; CDR3nt: TGTGCCAGCACTAAGGGGGGGCGCGGCTATGGCTACACCTTC
j_gene: TRBJ2-1; v_gene: TRBV20-1; d_gene: TRBD2; abundance: few; CDR3aa: CSARGRAGGMYNEQFF; CDR3nt: TGCAGTGCTAGAGGTCGGGCGGGGGGGATGTACAATGAGCAGTTCTTC
j_gene: TRBJ2-1; v_gene: TRBV6-2/TRBV6-3; d_gene: .; abundance: few; CDR3aa: CASSRDRDWSVDEQFF; CDR3nt: TGTGCCAGCAGTAGAGACCGGGACTGGAGTGTGGATGAGCAGTTCTTC
j_gene: TRBJ1-5; v_gene: TRBV20-1; d_gene: .; abundance: .; CDR3aa: CSAGTLSRSQHF; CDR3nt: TGCAGTGCTGGAACCCTTTCCCGTTCCCAGCATTTT
j_gene: TRBJ2-5; v_gene: TRBV12-3/TRBV12-4; d_gene: TRBD1; abundance: .; CDR3aa: CASRITGGRTQYF; CDR3nt: TGTGCCAGCAGGATTACAGGGGGGCGGACCCAGTACTTC
j_gene: TRBJ2-5; v_gene: TRBV29-1; d_gene: .; abundance: .; CDR3aa: CSGVTLETQYF; CDR3nt: TGCAGCGGTGTTACATTGGAGACCCAGTACTTC
j_gene: TRBJ2-7; v_gene: TRBV28; d_gene: .; abundance: .; CDR3aa: CASSLRQGKQYF; CDR3nt: TGTGCCAGCAGTTTAAGGCAGGGTAAGCAGTACTTC
j_gene: TRBJ2-7; v_gene: TRBV28; d_gene: TRBD2; abundance: few; CDR3aa: CASRTVAGVQTTLAYEQYF; CDR3nt: TGTGCCAGCAGAACCGTAGCGGGGGTGCAGACTACCTTAGCCTACGAGCAGTACTTC
j_gene: TRBJ2-4; v_gene: TRBV7-2; d_gene: TRBD1; abundance: .; CDR3aa: CASSKHTGVVKNIQYF; CDR3nt: TGTGCCAGCAGCAAACACACAGGGGTAGTCAAAAACATTCAGTACTTC
j_gene: TRBJ2-7; v_gene: TRBV25-1; d_gene: TRBD1; abundance: .; CDR3aa: CASSQEVRGTTTDEQYF; CDR3nt: TGTGCCAGCAGTCAGGAGGTCAGGGGGACAACGACGGATGAGCAGTACTTC
j_gene: TRBJ1-2; v_gene: TRBV14; d_gene: .; abundance: .; CDR3aa: CASSQSWTLHNYGYTF; CDR3nt: TGTGCCAGCAGCCAGAGTTGGACACTACACAACTATGGCTACACCTTC
j_gene: TRBJ1-4; v_gene: TRBV18; d_gene: .; abundance: .; CDR3aa: CASSPREEEKLFF; CDR3nt: TGTGCCAGCTCACCACGGGAGGAGGAAAAACTGTTTTTT
j_gene: TRBJ2-7; v_gene: TRBV6-2/TRBV6-3; d_gene: .; abundance: .; CDR3aa: CASSYPGRYEQYF; CDR3nt: TGTGCCAGCAGTTACCCCGGGCGGTACGAGCAGTACTTC
j_gene: TRBJ2-1; v_gene: TRBV6-5; d_gene: TRBD2; abundance: .; CDR3aa: CASSFWTSGVYNEQFF; CDR3nt: TGTGCCAGCAGTTTCTGGACTAGCGGGGTCTACAATGAGCAGTTCTTC
j_gene: TRBJ2-1; v_gene: TRBV4-1; d_gene: .; abundance: few; CDR3aa: CASSQDTGRGREQFF; CDR3nt: TGCGCCAGCAGCCAAGATACTGGCCGGGGGCGTGAGCAGTTCTTC